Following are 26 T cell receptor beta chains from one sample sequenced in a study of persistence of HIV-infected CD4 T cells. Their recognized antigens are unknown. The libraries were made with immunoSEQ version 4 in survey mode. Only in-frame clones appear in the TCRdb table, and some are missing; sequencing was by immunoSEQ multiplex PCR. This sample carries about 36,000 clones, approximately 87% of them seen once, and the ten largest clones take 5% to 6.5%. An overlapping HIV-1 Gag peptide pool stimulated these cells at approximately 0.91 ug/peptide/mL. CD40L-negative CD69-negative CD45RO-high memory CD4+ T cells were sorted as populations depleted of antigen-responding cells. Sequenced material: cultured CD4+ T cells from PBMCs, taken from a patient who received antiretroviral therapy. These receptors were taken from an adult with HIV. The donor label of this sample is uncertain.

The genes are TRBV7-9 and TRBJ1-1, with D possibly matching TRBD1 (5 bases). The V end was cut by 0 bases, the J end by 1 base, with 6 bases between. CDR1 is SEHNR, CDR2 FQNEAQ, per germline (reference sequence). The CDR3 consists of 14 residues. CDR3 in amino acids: CASSLARANTEAFF. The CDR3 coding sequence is TGTGCCAGCAGCTTAGCCAGGGCGAACACTGAAGCTTTCTTT.

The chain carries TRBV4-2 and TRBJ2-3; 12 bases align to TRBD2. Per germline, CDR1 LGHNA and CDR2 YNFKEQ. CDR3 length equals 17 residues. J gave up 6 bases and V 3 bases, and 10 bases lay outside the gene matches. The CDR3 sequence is CASSQGASGGESDTQYF. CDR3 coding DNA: TGTGCCAGCAGCCAGGGGGCTAGCGGGGGGGAGTCGGATACGCAGTATTTT.

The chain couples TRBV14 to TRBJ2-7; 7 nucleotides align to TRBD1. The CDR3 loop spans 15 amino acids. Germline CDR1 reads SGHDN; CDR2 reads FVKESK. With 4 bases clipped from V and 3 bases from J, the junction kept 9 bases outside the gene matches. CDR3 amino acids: CASSRGQAAGYEQYF. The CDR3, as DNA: TGTGCCAGCAGCCGCGGACAGGCGGCGGGCTACGAGCAGTACTTC.

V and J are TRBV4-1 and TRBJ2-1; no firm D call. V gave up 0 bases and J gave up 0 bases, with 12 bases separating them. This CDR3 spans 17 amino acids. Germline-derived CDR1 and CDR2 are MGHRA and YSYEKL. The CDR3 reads CASSQDWVDHSYNEQFF. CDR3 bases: TGCGCCAGCAGCCAAGATTGGGTGGATCACTCCTACAATGAGCAGTTCTTC.

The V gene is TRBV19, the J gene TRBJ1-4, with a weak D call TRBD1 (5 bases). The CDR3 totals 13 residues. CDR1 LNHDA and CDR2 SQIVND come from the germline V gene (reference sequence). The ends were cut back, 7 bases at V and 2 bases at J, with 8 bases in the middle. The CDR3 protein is CASKTETNEKLFF. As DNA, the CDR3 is TGTGCCAGTAAGACAGAGACTAATGAAAAACTGTTTTTT. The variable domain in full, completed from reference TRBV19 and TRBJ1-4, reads DGGITQSPKYLFRKEGQNVTLSCEQNLNHDAMYWYRQDPGQGLRLIYYSQIVNDFQKGDIAEGYSVSREKKESFPLTVTSAQKNPTAFYLCASKTETNEKLFFGSGTQLSVL.

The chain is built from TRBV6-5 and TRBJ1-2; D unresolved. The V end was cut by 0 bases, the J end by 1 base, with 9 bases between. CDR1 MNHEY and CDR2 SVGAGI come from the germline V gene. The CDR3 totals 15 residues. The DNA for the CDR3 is TGTGCCAGCAGTTACTCGGGGATGTTTAACTATGGCTACACCTTC. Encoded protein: CASSYSGMFNYGYTF.

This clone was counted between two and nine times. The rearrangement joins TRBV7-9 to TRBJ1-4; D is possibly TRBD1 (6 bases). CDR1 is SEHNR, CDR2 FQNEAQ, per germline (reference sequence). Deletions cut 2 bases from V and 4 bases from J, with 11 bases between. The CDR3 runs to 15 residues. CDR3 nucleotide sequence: TGTGCCAGCAGCTTACAAGGACAGCTTAATGAAAAACTGTTTTTT. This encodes CASSLQGQLNEKLFF.

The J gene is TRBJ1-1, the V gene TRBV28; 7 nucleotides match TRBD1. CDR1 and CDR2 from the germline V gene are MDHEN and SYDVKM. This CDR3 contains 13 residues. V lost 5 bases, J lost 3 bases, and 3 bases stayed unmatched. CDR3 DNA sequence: TGTGCCAGCAGTAGGGGGCTCTACACTGAAGCTTTCTTT. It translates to CASSRGLYTEAFF.

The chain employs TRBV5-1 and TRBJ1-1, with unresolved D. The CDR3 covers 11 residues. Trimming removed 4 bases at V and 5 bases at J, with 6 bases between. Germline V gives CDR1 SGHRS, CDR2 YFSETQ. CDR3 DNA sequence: TGCGCCAGCAGCCCCGGTACTGAAGCTTTCTTT. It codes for CASSPGTEAFF.

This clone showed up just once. The CDR3 reads CASSPGTVNTGELFF. The DNA of the CDR3 is TGTGCCAGCAGCCCTGGGACAGTGAACACCGGGGAGCTGTTTTTT. The chain has TRBV7-7 and TRBJ2-2; TRBD1 matches at 7 bases. Trimming removed 5 bases from V and 1 base from J; junction bases left unmatched: 4. This CDR3 spans 15 amino acids. CDR1 is SSHAT and CDR2 is FNYEAQ in the germline V gene (reference sequence).

CDR3 DNA: TGCGCCAGCAGTGAGGACAGGTACTACGAGCAGTACTTC. Protein sequence: CASSEDRYYEQYF. This sequence joins TRBV10-2 and TRBJ2-7; possible D gene TRBD1, 6 bases. Trimming pared 2 bases from V and 3 bases from J, leaving 8 bases between. The CDR3 is made up of 13 amino acids. Germline lookup yields CDR1 WSHSY and CDR2 SAAADI.

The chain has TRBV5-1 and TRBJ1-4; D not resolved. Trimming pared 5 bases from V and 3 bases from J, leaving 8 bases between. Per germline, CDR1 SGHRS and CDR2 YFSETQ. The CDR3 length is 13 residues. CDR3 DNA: TGCGCCAGCAGTGAACAGTCTAATGAAAAACTGTTTTTT. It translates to CASSEQSNEKLFF.

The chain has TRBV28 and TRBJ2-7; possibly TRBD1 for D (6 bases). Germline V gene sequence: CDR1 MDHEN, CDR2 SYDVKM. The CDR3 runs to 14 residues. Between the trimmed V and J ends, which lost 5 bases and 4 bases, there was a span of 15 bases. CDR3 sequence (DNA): TGTGCCAGCAGTCGCCAAACAGGGATATACGAGCAGTACTTC. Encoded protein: CASSRQTGIYEQYF.

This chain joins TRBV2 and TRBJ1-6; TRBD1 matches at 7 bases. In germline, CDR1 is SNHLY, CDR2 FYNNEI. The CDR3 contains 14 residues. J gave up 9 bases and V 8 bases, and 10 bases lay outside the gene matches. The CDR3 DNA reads TGTGCCAGCGCGGGGGAGACAGGGAGTTCACCCCTCCACTTT. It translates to CASAGETGSSPLHF.

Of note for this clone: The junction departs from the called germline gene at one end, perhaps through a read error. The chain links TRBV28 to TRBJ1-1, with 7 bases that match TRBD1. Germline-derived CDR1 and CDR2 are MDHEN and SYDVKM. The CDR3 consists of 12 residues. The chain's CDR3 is CAGRAGGTEAFF. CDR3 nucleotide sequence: TGTGCCGGCAGAGCAGGGGGCACTGAAGCTTTCTTT.

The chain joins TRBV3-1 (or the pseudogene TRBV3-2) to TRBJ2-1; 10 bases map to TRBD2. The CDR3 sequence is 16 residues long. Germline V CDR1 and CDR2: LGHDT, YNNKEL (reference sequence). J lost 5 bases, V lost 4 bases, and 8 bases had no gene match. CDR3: CASSPPGLAGDNEQFF. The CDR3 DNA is TGTGCCAGCAGCCCACCTGGCCTAGCGGGGGACAATGAGCAGTTCTTC.

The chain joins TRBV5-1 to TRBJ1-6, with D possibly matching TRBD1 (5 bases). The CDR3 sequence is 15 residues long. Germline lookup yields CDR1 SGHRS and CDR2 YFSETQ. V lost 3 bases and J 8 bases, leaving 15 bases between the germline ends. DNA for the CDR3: TGCGCCAGCAGCTGGGCGGGGGGATATGATTCACCCCTCCACTTT. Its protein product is CASSWAGGYDSPLHF.

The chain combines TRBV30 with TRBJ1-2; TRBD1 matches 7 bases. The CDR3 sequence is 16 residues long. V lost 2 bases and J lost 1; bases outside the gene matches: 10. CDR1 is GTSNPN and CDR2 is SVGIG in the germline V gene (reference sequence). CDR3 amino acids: CAWSTVRDRRNYGYTF. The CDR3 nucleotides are TGTGCCTGGAGTACCGTCCGGGACAGACGTAACTATGGCTACACCTTC.

CDR3: CASSLGGFEQFF. The CDR3, as DNA: TGTGCCAGCAGCCTAGGTGGTTTCGAGCAGTTCTTC. V is TRBV7-2 and J is TRBJ2-1; D gene unclear. The CDR3 extends over 12 amino acids. Trimming pared 5 bases from V and 10 bases from J, leaving 12 bases between. CDR1 is SGHTA and CDR2 is FQGNSA in the germline V gene.

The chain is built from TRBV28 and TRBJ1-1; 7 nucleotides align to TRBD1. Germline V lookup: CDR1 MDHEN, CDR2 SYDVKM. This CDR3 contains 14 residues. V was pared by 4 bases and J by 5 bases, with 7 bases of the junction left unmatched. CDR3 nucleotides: TGTGCCAGCAGTTCCCAGGGGGGCCGGACTGAAGCTTTCTTT. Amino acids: CASSSQGGRTEAFF.

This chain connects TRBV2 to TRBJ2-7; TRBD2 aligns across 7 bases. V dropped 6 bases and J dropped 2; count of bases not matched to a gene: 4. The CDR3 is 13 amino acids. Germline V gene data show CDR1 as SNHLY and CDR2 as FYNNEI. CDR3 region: CASRTGGTYEQYF. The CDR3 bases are TGTGCCAGCAGGACGGGGGGTACCTACGAGCAGTACTTC.

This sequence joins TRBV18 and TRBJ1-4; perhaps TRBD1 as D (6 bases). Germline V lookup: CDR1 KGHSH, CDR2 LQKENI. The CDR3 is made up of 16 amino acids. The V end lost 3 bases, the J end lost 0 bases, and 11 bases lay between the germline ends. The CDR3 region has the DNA TGTGCCAGCTCACCGACAGGACCCGCAACTAATGAAAAACTGTTTTTT. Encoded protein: CASSPTGPATNEKLFF.

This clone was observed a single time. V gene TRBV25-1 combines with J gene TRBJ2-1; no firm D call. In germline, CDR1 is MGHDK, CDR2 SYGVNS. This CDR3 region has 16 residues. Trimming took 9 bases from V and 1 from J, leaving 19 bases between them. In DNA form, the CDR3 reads TGTGCCAGTAGTCGCCACAGAGGTGAATCCTACAATGAGCAGTTCTTC. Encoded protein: CASSRHRGESYNEQFF.

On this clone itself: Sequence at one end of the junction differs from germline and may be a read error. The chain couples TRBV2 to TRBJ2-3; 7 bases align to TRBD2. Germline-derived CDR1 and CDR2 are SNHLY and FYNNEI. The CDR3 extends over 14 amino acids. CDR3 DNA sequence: TGTGCCAGCAGCGAAGGGAGGGGTTGGGATACGCAGTATTTT. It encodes CASSEGRGWDTQYF.

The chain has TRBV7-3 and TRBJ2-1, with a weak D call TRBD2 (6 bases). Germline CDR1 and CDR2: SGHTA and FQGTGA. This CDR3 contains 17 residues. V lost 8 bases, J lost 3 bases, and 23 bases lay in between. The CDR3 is CASARGGGGSLYNEQFF. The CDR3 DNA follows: TGTGCCAGCGCCCGGGGAGGAGGCGGCTCGCTCTACAATGAGCAGTTCTTC.

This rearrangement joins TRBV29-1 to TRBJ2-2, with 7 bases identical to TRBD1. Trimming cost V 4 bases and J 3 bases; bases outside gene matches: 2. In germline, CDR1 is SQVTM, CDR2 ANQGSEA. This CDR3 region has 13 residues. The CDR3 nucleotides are TGCAGCGTTGGACAGGGTCACACCGGGGAGCTGTTTTTT. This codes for CSVGQGHTGELFF.